These T cell receptor beta chains were read from a single sample in a study of CD8 T cells in Susac syndrome. MiXCR, run by TCRdb on the immunoSEQ multiplex PCR reads, gives a single entry per CDR3 protein. The data hold under 250,000 distinct CDR3 sequences, with over 85% observed a single time. Sequenced material: CD4+ T cells from PBMCs. These receptors all stem from a human donor with multiple sclerosis. CDR3s include the opening cysteine and the closing phenylalanine or tryptophan. D genes are given only for firm matches. The size of a clone is reported for some rows only, either as once, few or many, or as a class for expanded clones.

V	J	D	size	CDR3	DNA
TRBV29-1	TRBJ2-4	TRBD1	.	CSANFWGDRASSAKNIQYF	TGCAGCGCCAATTTTTGGGGGGACAGGGCTTCTTCAGCCAAAAACATTCAGTACTTC
TRBV12-2	TRBJ2-6	.	.	CASRLVPQLAGGPRSGANVLTF	TGTGCAAGTCGCTTAGTTCCCCAACTAGCGGGAGGCCCTCGCTCTGGGGCCAACGTCCTGACTTTC
TRBV23-1	TRBJ1-2	.	.	CASSSSEGVAYGYTF	TGCGCCAGCAGTTCCTCCGAGGGGGTAGCCTATGGCTACACCTTC
TRBV12-3/TRBV12-4	TRBJ1-5	.	.	CASSLVRGGAGNQPQHF	TGTGCCAGCAGTTTGGTCCGGGGGGGGGCGGGCAATCAGCCCCAGCATTTT
TRBV30	TRBJ2-3	.	.	CAWTPVGPDTQYF	TGTGCCTGGACTCCGGTCGGTCCAGATACGCAGTATTTT
TRBV30	TRBJ1-1	.	.	CAWSSTETMNTEAFF	TGTGCCTGGAGTTCGACCGAGACCATGAACACTGAAGCTTTCTTT
TRBV5-1	TRBJ1-1	.	.	CASSPGHGRVTNTEAFF	TGCGCCAGCAGCCCGGGACACGGCCGAGTGACGAACACTGAAGCTTTCTTT
TRBV6-1	TRBJ1-2	.	.	CASTEWGPTPYGYTF	TGTGCCAGCACCGAATGGGGGCCTACCCCCTACGGCTACACCTTC
TRBV7-9	TRBJ1-5	TRBD1	.	CASSLSGGPNQPQHF	TGTGCCAGCAGCTTATCAGGGGGCCCCAATCAGCCCCAGCATTTT
TRBV3-1	TRBJ2-1	.	.	CASSQDGGDYNEQFF	TGTGCCAGCAGCCAAGATGGCGGGGACTACAATGAGCAGTTCTTC
TRBV7-9	TRBJ2-1	TRBD2	.	CASSDSGRAFYNEQFF	TGTGCCAGCAGCGATAGCGGGAGGGCCTTTTACAATGAGCAGTTCTTC
TRBV29-1	TRBJ2-1	.	.	CSVDRGRSTNEQFF	TGCAGCGTTGACCGGGGCAGATCCACCAATGAGCAGTTCTTC
TRBV7-9	TRBJ2-5	.	.	CASTWSYETQYF	TGTGCCAGCACCTGGAGCTACGAGACCCAGTACTTC
TRBV9	TRBJ1-6	.	.	CASSVGAPNSPLHF	TGTGCCAGCAGCGTAGGGGCACCCAATTCACCCCTCCACTTT
TRBV7-2	TRBJ1-2	.	.	CASSLVVRGLDGYTF	TGTGCCAGCAGCTTAGTCGTCCGGGGTCTCGATGGCTACACCTTC
TRBV30	TRBJ2-3	TRBD2	.	CAWSSISGTVDTQYF	TGTGCCTGGAGTTCGATTAGCGGGACGGTAGATACGCAGTATTTT
TRBV27	TRBJ1-3	TRBD1	.	CASSPGTGEGGNTIYF	TGTGCCAGCAGCCCCGGGACAGGAGAAGGGGGAAACACCATATATTTT
TRBV10-3	TRBJ2-1	TRBD2	.	CALRGSGRENEQFF	TGTGCCCTCAGGGGTAGCGGGAGGGAGAATGAGCAGTTCTTC
TRBV5-4	TRBJ1-2	.	.	CASSLVAGPDGYTF	TGTGCCAGCAGCTTGGTAGCGGGGCCGGATGGCTACACCTTC
TRBV5-4	TRBJ1-2	.	.	CASRVEAGGYTF	TGTGCCAGCAGGGTGGAGGCTGGGGGCTACACCTTC
TRBV6-6	TRBJ1-2	.	.	CASIVNTGRGYTF	TGTGCCAGCATCGTAAACACGGGGCGAGGCTACACCTTC
TRBV12-3/TRBV12-4	TRBJ2-3	.	.	CASTPFTDTQYF	TGTGCCAGCACCCCCTTCACAGATACGCAGTATTTT
TRBV20-1	TRBJ2-4	TRBD2	.	CSARDYQREVGNIQYF	TGCAGTGCTAGAGATTACCAGCGGGAGGTGGGAAACATTCAGTACTTC
TRBV11-2	TRBJ2-1	.	.	CASSAKASGWLDEQFF	TGTGCCAGCAGCGCGAAAGCGAGCGGCTGGTTGGATGAGCAGTTCTTC
TRBV9	TRBJ1-2	.	.	CASSARQALSSGYTF	TGTGCCAGCAGCGCCCGACAGGCCTTATCGTCTGGCTACACCTTC
TRBV5-4	TRBJ1-1	TRBD1	.	CASRPQGIDTEAFF	TGTGCCAGCAGGCCACAGGGGATAGACACTGAAGCTTTCTTT
TRBV28	TRBJ2-7	.	.	CASRSDIGLEQYF	TGTGCCAGCAGATCCGATATTGGTCTCGAGCAGTACTTC
TRBV11-2	TRBJ1-1	TRBD1	few	CASSPWQGDTEAFF	TGTGCCAGCAGCCCTTGGCAGGGGGACACTGAAGCTTTCTTT
TRBV25-1	TRBJ2-5	TRBD2	.	CASSYSGGAAETQYF	TGTGCCAGCAGTTATAGCGGGGGGGCAGCAGAGACCCAGTACTTC
TRBV2	TRBJ2-1	.	.	CASSELGLTYNEQFF	TGTGCCAGCAGTGAATTAGGACTGACCTACAATGAGCAGTTCTTC
TRBV20-1	TRBJ2-1	TRBD2	.	CSASGELAGGYNEQFF	TGCAGTGCTAGCGGGGAGCTAGCGGGAGGGTACAATGAGCAGTTCTTC
TRBV6-5	TRBJ2-5	TRBD2	.	CASSSPGLVGETQYF	TGTGCCAGCAGTTCTCCCGGACTAGTCGGTGAGACCCAGTACTTC
TRBV5-4	TRBJ1-1	.	.	CASSLWTGRGPEAFF	TGTGCCAGCAGCCTCTGGACCGGGAGAGGGCCTGAAGCTTTCTTT
TRBV19	TRBJ2-7	.	.	CASSMVAGSYEQYF	TGTGCCAGTAGTATGGTGGCAGGGTCCTACGAGCAGTACTTC
TRBV24-1	TRBJ2-1	.	.	CATSDSGLQNNEQFF	TGTGCCACCAGCGACTCGGGACTTCAAAACAATGAGCAGTTCTTC
TRBV20-1	TRBJ2-7	.	few	CSAREQPYEQYF	TGCAGTGCTAGGGAACAGCCCTACGAGCAGTACTTC
TRBV9	TRBJ1-1	TRBD1	.	CASSPRTGNMNTEAFF	TGTGCCAGCAGCCCTCGGACAGGGAACATGAACACTGAAGCTTTCTTT
TRBV10-2	TRBJ1-4	.	.	CASSELAGALNEKLFF	TGCGCCAGCAGTGAGTTGGCAGGGGCTCTTAATGAAAAACTGTTTTTT
TRBV2	TRBJ1-1	.	.	CASRKRGSLFRTEAFF	TGTGCCAGCCGGAAGAGGGGCTCCCTATTTCGAACTGAAGCTTTCTTT
TRBV18	TRBJ2-1	TRBD2	.	CASSSGGGEQFF	TGTGCCAGCTCATCGGGGGGAGGCGAGCAGTTCTTC
TRBV11-2	TRBJ2-1	.	.	CASSRNGGEQFF	TGTGCCAGCAGCAGAAACGGAGGTGAGCAGTTCTTC
TRBV5-1	TRBJ2-5	TRBD2	.	CASSPGLAKETQYF	TGCGCCAGCAGCCCGGGACTAGCGAAAGAGACCCAGTACTTC
TRBV12-3/TRBV12-4	TRBJ1-1	.	.	CASSLDQDAEAFF	TGTGCCAGCAGTTTGGACCAGGACGCTGAAGCTTTCTTT
TRBV6-1	TRBJ2-2	.	.	CASSDPGLISGELFF	TGTGCCAGCAGTGATCCAGGGCTGATCTCCGGGGAGCTGTTTTTT
TRBV28	TRBJ1-6	TRBD1	.	CASSMGQNSSPLHF	TGTGCCAGCAGTATGGGACAGAACTCTTCACCCCTCCACTTT
TRBV24-1	TRBJ2-5	.	.	CATAAGAIPTQETQYF	TGTGCCACCGCGGCAGGGGCAATCCCGACGCAAGAGACCCAGTACTTC
TRBV19	TRBJ2-1	TRBD2	once	CASQVAGTRRNEQFF	TGTGCCAGTCAAGTCGCTGGGACTAGGAGGAATGAGCAGTTCTTC
TRBV20-1	TRBJ2-1	.	.	CSAEPQGPSSYNEQFF	TGCAGTGCCGAACCACAGGGCCCTTCCTCCTACAATGAGCAGTTCTTC
TRBV6-5	TRBJ1-2	.	once	CASSAPGQTNYGYTF	TGTGCCAGCAGTGCCCCGGGACAAACCAACTATGGCTACACCTTC
TRBV4-2	TRBJ2-3	TRBD2	.	CASSSLSGGIGDTQYF	TGTGCCAGCAGCTCCCTTAGCGGGGGGATCGGTGATACGCAGTATTTT
TRBV19	TRBJ2-1	.	.	CASSQAGRNNEQFF	TGTGCCAGTAGCCAGGCGGGACGGAACAATGAGCAGTTCTTC
TRBV20-1	TRBJ2-5	TRBD2	.	CSYLRVLRVTSEQETQYF	TGCAGTTATCTCAGAGTTTTACGAGTCACTAGCGAACAAGAGACCCAGTACTTC
TRBV6-6	TRBJ1-3	TRBD1	few	CASNPTGAGNTIYF	TGTGCCAGCAATCCGACAGGGGCTGGAAACACCATATATTTT
TRBV12-3/TRBV12-4	TRBJ2-1	TRBD2	.	CASTNRGTSGRAGYNEQFF	TGTGCCAGCACCAACCGGGGTACTAGCGGGAGGGCGGGCTACAATGAGCAGTTCTTC
TRBV30	TRBJ2-3	.	once	CAWSVGARSTDTQYF	TGTGCCTGGAGTGTAGGTGCGAGAAGCACAGATACGCAGTATTTT
TRBV5-4	TRBJ2-2	.	.	CASSPPYTGELFF	TGTGCCAGCAGCCCCCCCTACACCGGGGAGCTGTTTTTT
TRBV7-2	TRBJ2-4	.	.	CASSRRAEDIQYF	TGTGCCAGCAGCCGGCGGGCGGAGGACATTCAGTACTTC
TRBV20-1	TRBJ1-2	.	once	CSARSPLRPYGYTF	TGCAGTGCTAGATCCCCCCTTCGTCCCTATGGCTACACCTTC
TRBV3-1	TRBJ2-5	TRBD1	.	CASSQGTGDKTQYF	TGTGCCAGCAGCCAGGGGACAGGGGATAAGACCCAGTACTTC